This T cell receptor (beta chain) was profiled in a study of technical replicates of blood from several donors (dated by TCRdb to 2016 to 2017). This clone was observed a single time. Which antigen it targets is not known. Base quality data are lacking; no much larger clone is found one base away. The CDR3 numbers 18 residues from cysteine through phenylalanine. The kept DNA is CDR3 alone, 54 bases in frame from the first base. V drops 2 bases and J drops 6 bases, leaving 26 bases in between. The germline V gene yields SGHRS for CDR1 and YFSETQ for CDR2. Library method: the immunoSEQ multiplex PCR assay. In TCRdb, the immuneACCESS table is reduced to in-frame sequences with V and J assigned. These tables do not hold every clone; where another copy was compared, an unresolved V gene accounts for under half, and the others remain unexplained. This sample has 70,000 or so clones in its table, and nearly 99% of those were observed once. The ten largest account for around 0.2% of the sample.

This TCR came from a human donor in good health. Specimen: T cells isolated from PBMCs. The chain is made from TRBV5-1 and TRBJ1-2; a tentative D call is TRBD1 (5 bases match). The CDR3 region: CASSFNGGMGMDEDGYTF. The sequenced DNA: TGCGCCAGCAGCTTTAACGGGGGGATGGGGATGGATGAGGATGGCTACACCTTC.